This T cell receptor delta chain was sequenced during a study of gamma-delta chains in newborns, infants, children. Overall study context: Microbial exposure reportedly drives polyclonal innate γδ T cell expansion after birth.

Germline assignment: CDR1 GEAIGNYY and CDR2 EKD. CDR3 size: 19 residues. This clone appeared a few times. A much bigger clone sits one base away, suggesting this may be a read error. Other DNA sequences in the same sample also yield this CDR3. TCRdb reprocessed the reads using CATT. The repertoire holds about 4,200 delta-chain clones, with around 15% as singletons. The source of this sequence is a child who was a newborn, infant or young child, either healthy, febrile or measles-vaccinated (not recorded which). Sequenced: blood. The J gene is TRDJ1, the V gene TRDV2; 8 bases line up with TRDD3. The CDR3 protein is CACDTVSRDTPWDTDKLIF. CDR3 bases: TGTGCCTGTGACACCGTCAGTAGGGATACGCCGTGGGACACCGATAAACTCATCTTC.